The TCR beta chain under discussion was sequenced for a study of blood T cell repertoires in COVID-19 (dated by TCRdb to between 2020 and 2021). Study-wide context: Collaborator samples came from the United States, Italy and Spain and covered acute and convalescent phases of COVID-19. The samples were drawn from the first 160 participants of the ongoing ImmuneRACE study and from 950 to 1,500 subjects provided by 6 global collaborators. The material from the prospective study consisted of cDNA or gDNA derived from T cells, B-cell-depleted T cells, or PBMCs. Subjects who had been exposed to COVID-19, were actively infected with it, or had recovered from it provided the deeply sampled blood TCRbeta repertoires that made up the dataset. Where available, HLA class I and class II types were obtained from metadata supplied by the sample provider rather than from assay-based typing. A freely available public database, intended as a resource for researchers studying the immune response to SARS-CoV-2, is where the repertoires were released. A de-identified subject ID, COVID-19 status, age in years and sex were almost always included in the sample metadata.

Whole blood was collected in K2EDTA tubes by collaborating institutions according to the institutions' own protocols. Collaborator samples were shipped for TCRbeta analysis as frozen whole blood, isolated PBMCs, or DNA extracted from either sample type. V trim: 3 bases; J trim: 4 bases; unmatched bases: 5. The CDR3, cysteine through phenylalanine, is 15 amino acids long. Just the 45-base CDR3 DNA is kept, in frame starting at base 1. According to the germline V gene (reference sequence), CDR1 reads LGHDT and CDR2 reads YNNKEL. The investigation overall reported the following: The amount of clinical and demographic metadata varied by source and participant and was provided uncurated.

A note on this clone: Its antigen is not yet known. Base-call qualities are not available, and no considerably larger clone is one nucleotide away.

TCRbeta CDR3 regions were amplified from genomic DNA using the immunoSEQ Assay, a bias-controlled multiplex PCR. In the paper's pipeline: Within the assay, amplification of reference gene primers was used to estimate how many nucleated cells each sample contained. To quantify the absolute abundance of each unique TCRbeta CDR3 rearrangement, sequence reads were collapsed and filtered. For each sample, productive Simpson clonality was calculated by taking the square root of Simpson's diversity index across productive rearrangements. TCRdb provides this immuneACCESS table in a form limited to in-frame rearrangements. Some clones are lacking; in checked studies, under half of them reflect an unresolved V gene, and why the rest are absent is not known. The DNA gave D and trimming, while V, J and clone size come from that table. Across this sample there are some 670,000 clones, with 75% to 90% seen only once. Under 0.3% of the sample goes to the ten largest clones.

This clonotype was obtained from a woman under 30 with acute or convalescent COVID-19. Sequenced: peripheral blood. The chain is made from TRBV3-1 (or the pseudogene TRBV3-2) and TRBJ2-3, and TRBD2 aligns with 9 junction nucleotides. CDR3 loop: CASSQGPSGADTQYF. The nucleotides read TGTGCCAGCAGCCAGGGGCCTAGCGGGGCAGATACGCAGTATTTT.